The 2 T cell receptor beta chains presented below share a single source sample, sequenced in a study of cytomegalovirus exposure and HLA in healthy donors. The PCR ran on 60 Vbeta and 13 Jbeta primers. Measured with immunoSEQ multiplex PCR; TCRdb has only the in-frame clones, and not every one. This table has about 130,000 clones, about 85% appearing once. Source material: PBMCs. The receptors derive from a man between 18 and 35 years old in good health and CMV-seropositive.

The chain carries TRBV5-4 and TRBJ2-7; TRBD1 agrees at 10 bases. V trimming: 4 bases; J trimming: 2 bases; junction bases outside the gene matches: 9. CDR1 is SGHNT and CDR2 is YYREEE in the germline V gene (reference sequence). This CDR3 spans 16 amino acids. The CDR3 is CASSPTRTGGTYEQYF. In nucleotides, the CDR3 is TGTGCCAGCAGCCCCACTCGGACAGGGGGTACCTACGAGCAGTACTTC.

This clone turned up a few times. The chain links TRBV7-9 to TRBJ1-1; D unclear. V lost 3 bases and J lost 4, with 15 bases in between. Per the germline V gene, CDR1 is SEHNR and CDR2 is FQNEAQ (reference sequence). CDR3 length equals 15 residues. The chain's CDR3 is CASSLNDGWITEAFF. The CDR3, as DNA: TGTGCCAGCAGCTTGAACGACGGGTGGATCACTGAAGCTTTCTTT. Supplemented by reference TRBV7-9 and TRBJ1-1, the full variable domain reads DTGVSQNPRHKITKRGQNVTFRCDPISEHNRLYWYRQTLGQGPEFLTYFQNEAQLEKSRLLSDRFSAERPKGSFSTLEIQRTEQGDSAMYLCASSLNDGWITEAFFGQGTRLTVV.